This T cell receptor (beta chain) was retrieved from a study of blood T cell repertoires in COVID-19. At the level of the study: Two negative PCRs, clearance, or symptom resolution characterized the recovered Cohort 3 donors. Material from acute and convalescent COVID-19 was sourced from the United States, Italy and Spain.

This CDR3 has 13 residues. CDR1 SGDLS and CDR2 YYNGEE come from the germline V gene. V gave up 0 bases and J gave up 0 bases, with 3 bases separating them. Per the original data handling: Estimation of nucleated cell counts relied on the amplification of reference gene primers. Only in-frame clones appear in the TCRdb table, and some are missing; sequencing was by immunoSEQ multiplex PCR. V and J calls and clone size are given by that table; D and trimming were obtained from the DNA. Among 200,000 or so clones listed, roughly 84% were seen once. Sequenced: PBMCs or T cells enriched from blood (not recorded which). The TCR was taken from a young man in a cohort exposed to, infected with or recovered from COVID-19 (not recorded which). V gene TRBV9 combines with J gene TRBJ1-1; D not certain. DNA of the CDR3: TGTGCCAGCAGCGTAGGTATGAACACTGAAGCTTTCTTT. The encoded protein is CASSVGMNTEAFF. Variable domain in full (rest from reference TRBV9 and TRBJ1-1): DSGVTQTPKHLITATGQRVTLRCSPRSGDLSVYWYQQSLDQGLQFLIQYYNGEERAKGNILERFSAQQFPDLHSELNLSSLELGDSALYFCASSVGMNTEAFFGQGTRLTVV.